This paragraph covers one TCR beta chain sequence. The target of this receptor is not known. Base qualities are not recorded, but no much larger clone differs from it by a single base. Untouched CD4+ T cells were isolated from Ficoll-separated PBMC through negative selection with magnetic beads, and an average purity of approximately 98% was reached. Using magnetic beads, untouched CD4+ T cells were isolated from Ficoll-separated PBMC at around 98% purity, with only negligible CD8+ contamination. Donors were three healthy blood donors whose buffy coats supplied peripheral blood mononuclear cells. CMV seronegative status was shared by all three donors. The DNeasy Blood & Tissue Kit was used to extract genomic DNA. TCRB sequencing was performed on genomic DNA from sorted CD137+CD4+ cells and pre-culture CD4+ baseline samples from each subject. These data originate in a study of T cell repertoires and HLA-DP antigens (dated by TCRdb to 2016 to 2018). At the level of the whole study: The study used an in vitro model of CD4+ T cell alloreactivity in which transduced HeLa cells presented allogeneic HLA-DP. One alloantigen differed from self by one peptide-binding groove amino acid, whereas the other differed by ten, modelling structurally similar versus dissimilar alloantigens. The average DNA input was approximately 0.2 ug for sorted CD137+CD4+ samples versus around 1,300 ng for pre-culture CD4+ samples. The three donors, two male and one female, ranged from the 18-to-29 to the 60-to-69 age band. Overall results and qualifications from the work: An average cumulative frequency of roughly 35% against one allele and 50.6% against the other was found for clones undetected before culture. The study was limited by having only a few donors, by relying on a non-physiological HeLa antigen-presenting system, and by using total CD4+ responder cells. Sorted CD137+ cells showed similar clonality against both alloantigens, at around 0.39, which was much higher than the approximately 0.043 seen in pre-culture samples. Separate analysis of naive and memory CD4+ repertoires was not performed.

TCRB CDR3 regions were amplified with the immunoSEQ multiplex PCR using forward primers for 54 TRBV segments and reverse primers for 13 TRBJ segments. Pre-culture CD4+ samples were sequenced at deep resolution, targeting under 250,000 T cell genomes. Sequencing of the amplicons was done on an Illumina HiSeq System, giving 87 bp reads that spanned the CDR3. Concerning the study's data processing: Reads were corrected for PCR and sequencing errors, and CDR3 regions were defined by alignment to IMGT reference sequences. Synthetic template pools were used to estimate counts of templates and unique rearrangements. Clonality was calculated as 1 minus Pielou's evenness. Richness was estimated with the Daley-Smith estimator. Morisita's index was used to measure repertoire overlap. Clones present in cultured samples but not detected in the pre-culture repertoire of the same donor were defined as low-abundance clones. Held by TCRdb, this immuneACCESS table contains in-frame sequences only and omits some clones. Under half of the omission traces to an unresolved V gene where checked; the cause of the rest is unknown. V, J and clone size derive from that table, while D and trimming were established from the DNA sequence. The sample profile shows some 120,000 clones; 92% of them were found once. Approximately 0.25% of the sample lies in the top ten.

The sequenced sample was CD4+ T cells from PBMCs. The TCR sequence derives from a woman younger than 35 in good health and CMV-seronegative.

The nucleotide sequence reads as follows: TGTGCCAGCAGACCGACGTACAGCCGAGAAAAACTGTTTTTT. This sequence encodes CASRPTYSREKLFF. The rearranged segments are TRBV5-8 and TRBJ1-4; the D segment cannot be called with confidence. The cysteine opens and the phenylalanine closes a CDR3 of 14 amino acids. Of all the DNA, just the CDR3 is kept, 42 bases in frame from base 1. CDR1 and CDR2 (SGHTS, YDEGEE) derive from the germline V gene. The V and J ends are trimmed by 5 bases and 8 bases, leaving 16 bases between them. With all but the CDR3 taken from the reference TRBV5-8 and TRBJ1-4 genes, the full variable domain is: EAGVTQSPTHLIKTRGQQATLRCSPISGHTSVYWYQQALGLGLQFLLWYDEGEERNRGNFPPRFSGRQFPNYSSELNVNALELEDSALYLCASRPTYSREKLFFGSGTQLSVL.